This T cell receptor (beta chain) was retrieved from a study of control samples from healthy donors and cancer patients. Looked up from germline, CDR1 is SGDLS and CDR2 is YYNGEE. Trimming took 3 bases from V and 5 from J, leaving 19 bases between them. The CDR3 runs 16 residues. Here immunoSEQ multiplex PCR was the method, and the copy in TCRdb shows in-frame clones only, minus some. There are fewer than 200,000 clones in the sample; about 90% occur only once, and 1.1% to 1.5% lies in the top ten. The sequencing sample was made of blood. The gene calls are TRBV9 and TRBJ2-3; D might be TRBD2 (7 bases). This clonotype originated in a woman between 50 and 59 years old in good health. Here the CDR3 reads CASSAQRGARGDTQYF. CDR3 coding DNA: TGTGCCAGCAGCGCCCAACGGGGGGCCAGGGGAGATACGCAGTATTTT.